Listed below are T cell receptor beta chains from one sample, sequenced in a study of T cells in Graves' hyperthyroidism and ophthalmopathy. Via MiXCR, TCRdb re-called the multiplex PCR reads, giving one row per CDR3 protein. The table has approximately 260,000 distinct CDR3 sequences, 13% to 15% seen once; the top ten hold 30% to 35%. Specimen: blood. The source is a woman aged 45 to 65 with Graves' hyperthyroidism that later progressed to Graves' ophthalmopathy. The CDR3 runs from the conserved cysteine through the conserved F or W. The D gene is left open where the match is weak. Only some rows state a clone size, as once, few, many or a class for expanded clones.

TRBV5-1	.	TRBJ2-7	14	.	TGCGCCAGCAGCTTGGCCGGTCAGTCCTACGAGCAGTACTTC	CASSLAGQSYEQYF
TRBV7-3	few	TRBJ2-3	14	TRBD2	TGTGCCAGCAGCTTAGGGGGGGGGTCAGATACGCAGTATTTT	CASSLGGGSDTQYF
TRBV18	many	TRBJ2-5	13	.	TGTGCCAGCTCACCACCTTCGAAAGAGACCCAGTACTTC	CASSPPSKETQYF
TRBV12-3/TRBV12-4	many	TRBJ2-5	13	.	TGTGCCAGCAGTTCCCGGACAGCGGAGACCCAGTACTTC	CASSSRTAETQYF
TRBV28	many	TRBJ2-1	15	.	TGTGCCAGCAGCATCGGCGGGACCATGAGCAATGAGCAGTTCTTC	CASSIGGTMSNEQFF
TRBV28	many	TRBJ1-1	15	.	TGTGCCAGCAGTCTTCCTCAGGGGAGGAGCACTGAAGCTTTCTTT	CASSLPQGRSTEAFF
TRBV5-1	many	TRBJ2-1	16	TRBD2	TGCGCCAGCAGCTTGACTAGCGGGAGCTCCTACAATGAGCAGTTCTTC	CASSLTSGSSYNEQFF
TRBV6-1	many	TRBJ2-4	15	.	TGTGCCAGCAGTGAAGCAGGGGTCAGGGAGAACATTCAGTACTTC	CASSEAGVRENIQYF
TRBV25-1	.	TRBJ2-5	14	.	TGTGCCAGCCGACCCTGGGGGGCGGGGGAGACCCAGTACTTC	CASRPWGAGETQYF
TRBV2	many	TRBJ1-4	11	.	TGTGCCAGCAGTGAGCGACCCAAACTGTTTTTT	CASSERPKLFF
TRBV20-1	many	TRBJ2-7	13	TRBD1	TGCAGTGCTGCCGGGACAGCCCAATCTGGGCAGTACTTC	CSAAGTAQSGQYF
TRBV10-3	few	TRBJ2-4	17	.	TGTGCCATCAGCCCGGGGCCCGGTAAGGCCGACAAAAACATTCAGTACTTC	CAISPGPGKADKNIQYF
TRBV7-8	few	TRBJ1-3	14	.	TGTGCCAGCAGCTTAGCGCAGTCAGGAAACACCATATATTTT	CASSLAQSGNTIYF
TRBV7-9	many	TRBJ2-1	15	.	TGTGCCAGCAGCCGTATTAACCGGGACAACGTTGAGCAGTTCTTC	CASSRINRDNVEQFF
TRBV28	many	TRBJ2-7	15	.	TGTGCCAGCAGCCCAAGGTGGGTAATCTCCTACGAGCAGTACTTC	CASSPRWVISYEQYF
TRBV7-8	many	TRBJ2-7	15	TRBD2	TGTGCCAGCAGCTTACTAGCGGGAGGTGCTGACGAGCAGTACTTC	CASSLLAGGADEQYF